This T cell receptor (beta chain) was observed in a study of PD-L1 blockade in urothelial cancer. Turning to the study itself: Of approximately 30 patients, about two dozen were males with bladder-origin urothelial cancer. Blood yielded a median of 141,255 T cells per sample. General observations from the study: A below-median TCR clonality in blood before treatment predicted better survival.

In the case of this clone: As yet, its antigen is unknown.

Noted time point: pretreatment peripheral blood. CDR1 is LNHDA, CDR2 SQIVND, per germline (reference sequence). V lost 3 bases, J lost 1 base, and 6 bases lay in between. The CDR3 sequence is 13 residues long. Synthetic templates analogous to TCR were spiked into all PCRs individually. Sequenced by immunoSEQ multiplex PCR; TCRdb stores in-frame clones only, minus some. The sample has 87,000 or so clones, around 84% seen once. Source: PBMCs, taken around atezolizumab (anti-PD-L1) treatment. The TCR originated in a man between 60 and 75 years old with urothelial cancer. The gene calls are TRBV19 and TRBJ1-1; D gene ambiguous. The DNA of the CDR3 is TGTGCCAGTAGTATCCGGGAGAACACTGAAGCTTTCTTT. Its protein product is CASSIRENTEAFF.